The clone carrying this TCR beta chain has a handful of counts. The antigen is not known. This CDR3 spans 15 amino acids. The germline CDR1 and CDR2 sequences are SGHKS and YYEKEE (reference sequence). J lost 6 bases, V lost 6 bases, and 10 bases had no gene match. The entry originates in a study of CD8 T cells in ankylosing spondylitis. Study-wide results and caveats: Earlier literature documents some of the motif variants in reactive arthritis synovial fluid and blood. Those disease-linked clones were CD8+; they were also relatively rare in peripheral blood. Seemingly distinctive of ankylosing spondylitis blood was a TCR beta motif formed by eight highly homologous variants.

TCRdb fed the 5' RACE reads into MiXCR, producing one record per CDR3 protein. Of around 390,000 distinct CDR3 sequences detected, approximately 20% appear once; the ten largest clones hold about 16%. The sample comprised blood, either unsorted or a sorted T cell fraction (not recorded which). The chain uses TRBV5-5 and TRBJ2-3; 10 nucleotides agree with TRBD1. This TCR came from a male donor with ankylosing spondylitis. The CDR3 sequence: CASTLWDRGTDTQYF. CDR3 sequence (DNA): TGTGCCAGCACCCTTTGGGACAGGGGTACCGATACGCAGTATTTT.